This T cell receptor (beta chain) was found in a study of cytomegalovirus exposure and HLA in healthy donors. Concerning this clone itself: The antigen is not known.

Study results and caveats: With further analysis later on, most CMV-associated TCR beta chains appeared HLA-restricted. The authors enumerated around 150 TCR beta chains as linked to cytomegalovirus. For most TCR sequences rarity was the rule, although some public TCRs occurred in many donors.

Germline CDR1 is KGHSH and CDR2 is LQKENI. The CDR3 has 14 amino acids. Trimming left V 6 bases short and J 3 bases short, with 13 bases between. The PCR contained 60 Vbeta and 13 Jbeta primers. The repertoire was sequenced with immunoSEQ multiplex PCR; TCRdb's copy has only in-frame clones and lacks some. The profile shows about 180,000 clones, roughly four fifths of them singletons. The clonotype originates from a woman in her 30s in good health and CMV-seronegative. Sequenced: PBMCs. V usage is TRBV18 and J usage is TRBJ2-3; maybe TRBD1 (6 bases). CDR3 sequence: CASSATGTTDTQYF. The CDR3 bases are TGTGCCAGCTCCGCGACAGGAACGACAGATACGCAGTATTTT. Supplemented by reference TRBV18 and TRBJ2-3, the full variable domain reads NAGVMQNPRHLVRRRGQEARLRCSPMKGHSHVYWYRQLPEEGLKFMVYLQKENIIDESGMPKERFSAEFPKEGPSILRIQQVVRGDSAAYFCASSATGTTDTQYFGPGTRLTVL.